The clone carrying this TCR beta chain was counted once. Its cognate antigen is unknown. This CDR3 has 16 residues. Germline-derived CDR1 and CDR2 are SGHVS and FNYEAQ. Trimming took 5 bases from V and 3 from J, leaving 18 bases between them. Terminally differentiated effector memory CD45RA+ cells were excluded by CCR7 positive selection of CD45RO-negative cells. As handled by the study authors: Sequence data from immunoSEQ were junction-only and lacked quality scores; consequently, filtering differed. Assay: immunoSEQ multiplex PCR; the TCRdb copy retains only in-frame clones and omits some. Clone size and V and J calls were adopted from that table, with D and trimming inferred from the DNA. The sample has a few million clones; roughly 95% are singletons. This sample was taken from a study of shared clonotypes between healthy human individuals. Study-level background: Researchers drew samples from two women and a few men aged 18 to 49. Overall study results and limits: Naive subsets generally had larger estimated richness than memory subsets. Sample collection involved blood only; tissue repertoires are likely different.

The receptor was derived from a man younger than 35 in good health. Some clones in this sample may be carry-over from other donors' samples. V usage is TRBV7-6 and J usage is TRBJ2-3, with D possibly TRBD1 on 5 matching bases. Input material: naive CD8+ T cells from PBMCs. CDR3 DNA sequence: TGTGCCAGCAGCACCTCTGCGCGGAAGGGGACAGATACGCAGTATTTT. Residues: CASSTSARKGTDTQYF.